Below, 25 T cell receptor beta chains from the same sample are listed, as sequenced in a study of blood T cell repertoires in COVID-19. Libraries were prepared by immunoSEQ multiplex PCR; TCRdb keeps only in-frame clonotypes and omits some of them. The sample includes some 240,000 clones, about 79% seen only once; the top ten take approximately 10%. Specimen: peripheral blood. Every receptor here comes from a man aged 50 to 60 with active or convalescent COVID-19.

The V gene is TRBV7-2, the J gene TRBJ1-1; D remains unclear. This CDR3 has 13 residues. V gave up 1 base and J gave up 5 bases, with 8 bases separating them. Germline CDR1 is SGHTA and CDR2 is FQGNSA. The CDR3 here is CASSLGVGTEAFF. DNA of the CDR3: TGTGCCAGCAGCTTAGGGGTCGGGACTGAAGCTTTCTTT.

The chain employs TRBV24-1 and TRBJ1-2; TRBD1 is a possible D gene (6 bases). The CDR3 has 11 residues. V was clipped by 9 bases and J by 6 bases, with 10 bases between them. CDR1 KGHDR and CDR2 SFDVKD come from the germline V gene. CDR3 DNA: TGTGCCACCTCCGGACAGAATGGCTACACCTTC. Residues: CATSGQNGYTF.

V is TRBV28 and J is TRBJ1-2, with TRBD1 matching over 12 bases. Unmatched junction bases numbered 13, after V lost 4 bases and J lost 7 bases. Germline CDR1 reads MDHEN; CDR2 reads SYDVKM. The CDR3 sequence is 17 residues long. CDR3 protein: CASSSLAAGTGGGGYTF. For the CDR3, the DNA is TGTGCCAGCAGTTCCCTCGCCGCGGGGACAGGGGGCGGTGGCTACACCTTC.

This clone has only a few counts. This rearrangement joins TRBV29-1 to TRBJ1-2; D not resolved. Trimming pared 7 bases from V and 4 bases from J, leaving 13 bases between. The CDR3 extends over 12 amino acids. From germline, CDR1 is SQVTM and CDR2 ANQGSEA. In nucleotides, the CDR3 is TGCAGCGGAGGCAGTGAAGGCTATGGCTACACCTTC. Its protein is CSGGSEGYGYTF.

The rearrangement links TRBV6-2 or TRBV6-3 to TRBJ2-7; the D gene is possibly TRBD1 (6 bases). V lost 5 bases and J lost 4, with 18 bases in between. CDR1 and CDR2 from the germline V gene are MNHEY and SVGEGT. The CDR3 loop spans 15 amino acids. CDR3 DNA: TGTGCCAGCAGTGAGGCGAAACAGGGAAGGTACGAGCAGTACGTC. This encodes CASSEAKQGRYEQYV.

V and J are TRBV6-5 and TRBJ2-7, with D uncertain. Trimming cost V 2 bases and J 5 bases, with 10 bases left between them. Per the germline V gene, CDR1 is MNHEY and CDR2 is SVGAGI. The CDR3 is 13 residues long. CDR3 bases: TGTGCCAGCAGTTACGCCCGGAGCCACGAGCAGTACTTC. This translates into CASSYARSHEQYF.

This clone showed up just once. This chain uses TRBV9 with TRBJ1-2; 8 bases are shared with TRBD1. V was clipped by 2 bases and J by 8 bases; unmatched bases: 14. Germline V gene data show CDR1 as SGDLS and CDR2 as YYNGEE. The CDR3 runs to 16 residues. The CDR3 sequence is CASSVSRTGRSWGYTF. CDR3 in DNA: TGTGCCAGCAGCGTTTCCCGGACAGGGCGGTCATGGGGCTACACCTTC.

The gene calls are TRBV29-1 and TRBJ1-1, with D hard to call. The CDR3 consists of 14 residues. V lost 3 bases and J 0 bases, leaving 11 bases between the germline ends. CDR1 and CDR2 (germline): SQVTM, ANQGSEA. The CDR3 DNA reads as TGCAGCGTTGAGGTGGGGAGATTGAACACTGAAGCTTTCTTT. It encodes CSVEVGRLNTEAFF.

The chain links TRBV28 to TRBJ1-6; 8 bases line up with TRBD1. The germline CDR1 and CDR2 sequences are MDHEN and SYDVKM. The J segment lost 7 bases and the V segment lost 2 bases, leaving 7 bases of the junction unmatched. The CDR3 has 16 amino acids. Written as DNA, the CDR3 is TGTGCCAGCAGTTTACCCGGACAGGGTTCCAATTCACCCCTCCACTTT. Protein product: CASSLPGQGSNSPLHF.

The rearrangement uses TRBV11-2 and TRBJ1-2; 7 bases align to TRBD1. CDR3 size: 18 residues. In germline, CDR1 is SGHAT, CDR2 FQNNGV. The V gene end was trimmed by 6 bases and the J gene end by 4 bases; junction bases not matched to a gene: 20. The DNA for the CDR3 is TGTGCCAGCAGTGATCTCAAACAGGGGCCGCGCCAAAGCTATGGCTACACCTTC. Protein product: CASSDLKQGPRQSYGYTF.

This clone turned up a few times. At one boundary the junction diverges from the germline segment, which might be a read error. The chain employs TRBV7-9 and TRBJ2-2, with TRBD2 matching over 10 bases. Germline V lookup: CDR1 SEHNR, CDR2 FQNEAQ (reference sequence). The CDR3 has 15 amino acids. CDR3 sequence (DNA): TGTGCCAGCAGCCTAGCGGGAGCGGGGACCGGGGAGCTGTTTTTT. Amino acid sequence: CASSLAGAGTGELFF.

V usage is TRBV3-1 (or the pseudogene TRBV3-2) and J usage is TRBJ1-1, with 9 bases lining up with TRBD1. This CDR3 spans 17 amino acids. Per germline, CDR1 LGHDT and CDR2 YNNKEL (reference sequence). V shed 0 bases and J 4 bases; nucleotides not matched to a gene: 9. CDR3 protein: CASSQDPRQGGITEAFF. The CDR3 DNA is TGTGCCAGCAGCCAAGATCCCAGACAGGGGGGGATCACTGAAGCTTTCTTT.

The V call is TRBV2, the J call TRBJ1-4, with 10 bases fitting TRBD1. This CDR3 is built from 14 residues. The germline V gene has CDR1 SNHLY and CDR2 FYNNEI. J was trimmed by 11 bases and V by 6 bases; bases with no gene match: 9. The CDR3 reads CASRRGQGVWKLFF. In DNA form, the CDR3 reads TGTGCCAGCAGGAGAGGACAGGGGGTTTGGAAACTGTTTTTT.

The CDR3 DNA sequence: TGCAGTGCTAGTTTCCCTCAAGAGACCCAGTACTTC. Protein sequence: CSASFPQETQYF. The chain uses TRBV20-1 and TRBJ2-5; no clear D. Looked up from germline, CDR1 is DFQATT and CDR2 is SNEGSKA (reference sequence). The CDR3 runs to 12 residues. The V end was cut by 3 bases, the J end by 2 bases, with 7 bases between.

The genes are TRBV5-1 and TRBJ2-1, with D perhaps TRBD1 (5 bases). This CDR3 spans 15 amino acids. Trimming took off 4 bases at V and 8 bases at J, with 19 bases between the two ends. Per the germline V gene, CDR1 is SGHRS and CDR2 is YFSETQ. CDR3 sequence (DNA): TGCGCCAGCAGCCCGAGCTTAGACAGAGGATATGAGCAGTTCTTC. The encoded protein is CASSPSLDRGYEQFF.

The V gene is TRBV6-5, the J gene TRBJ2-7, with 9 bases matching TRBD2. This CDR3 has 14 residues. V lost 8 bases and J lost 0; bases outside the gene matches: 5. Germline CDR1 is MNHEY and CDR2 is SVGAGI. The DNA of the CDR3 is TGTGCCAGCTCTGTGACTAGCGGCTCCTACGAGCAGTACTTC. It encodes CASSVTSGSYEQYF.

The rearrangement uses TRBV7-2 and TRBJ1-2; D is uncertain. Germline V gene sequence: CDR1 SGHTA, CDR2 FQGNSA. This CDR3 region has 13 residues. V dropped 0 bases and J dropped 9 bases, with 11 bases sitting between them. The CDR3, as DNA: TGTGCCAGCAGCTTAGCTGACGACTTGAGCTACACCTTC. Translated, it gives CASSLADDLSYTF.

V and J are TRBV7-2 and TRBJ2-3; TRBD1 agrees at 10 bases. The germline CDR1 and CDR2 sequences are SGHTA and FQGNSA. CDR3 size: 17 residues. Trimming removed 2 bases from V and 6 bases from J; junction bases left unmatched: 11. Here the CDR3 reads CASSLPGQGMRGDTQYF. In DNA form, the CDR3 reads TGTGCCAGCAGCTTACCGGGACAGGGGATGAGAGGGGATACGCAGTATTTT.

This clone has more than one count but fewer than ten. V is TRBV27 and J is TRBJ2-1, with 8 bases matching TRBD2. Trimming at V came to 2 bases and at J to 0 bases, leaving 9 bases not matched to a gene. This CDR3 is built from 18 residues. Per the germline V gene, CDR1 is MNHEY and CDR2 is SMNVEV (reference sequence). CDR3 bases: TGTGCCAGCAGTTTAATCCCTCCCAGCGGGAGCTCCTACAATGAGCAGTTCTTC. Translating it yields CASSLIPPSGSSYNEQFF.

The rearrangement uses TRBV19 and TRBJ2-3, with D perhaps matching TRBD2 (6 bases). Per germline, CDR1 LNHDA and CDR2 SQIVND (reference sequence). The ends were cut back, 6 bases at V and 0 bases at J, with 10 bases in the middle. This CDR3 has 14 residues. As DNA, the CDR3 is TGTGCCAGTAGCCGGGGGTCCAGCACAGATACGCAGTATTTT. Translation gives CASSRGSSTDTQYF.

This clone was observed a single time. This rearrangement joins TRBV28 to TRBJ1-2, with a weak D call TRBD1 (5 bases). Germline V gives CDR1 MDHEN, CDR2 SYDVKM. There are 15 residues in the CDR3. V lost 5 bases and J 7 bases, leaving 20 bases between the germline ends. The CDR3 sequence: CASSPSPRVGGGYTF. DNA of the CDR3: TGTGCCAGCAGTCCCTCTCCCAGGGTGGGAGGTGGCTACACCTTC.

Turning to this clone: The junction and the germline gene differ at one end; a read error may be behind it. In nucleotides, the CDR3 is TGTGCCAGTTCCCCGGGACAAACTTACTACGGCTACACCTTC. As protein: CASSPGQTYYGYTF. V usage is TRBV2 and J usage is TRBJ1-2, with D possibly matching TRBD1 (6 bases). This CDR3 has 14 amino acids. CDR1 is SNHLY, CDR2 FYNNEI, per germline.

V usage is TRBV4-2 and J usage is TRBJ2-3; TRBD1 aligns across 8 bases. The CDR3 is 16 amino acids. After removal of 1 base from V and 2 bases from J, the junction contained 5 bases not matched to a gene. The V gene's germline CDR1 is LGHNA and CDR2 YNFKEQ. In nucleotides, the CDR3 is TGTGCCAGCAGCCAAGGCAGGGGGCGCGACACAGATACGCAGTATTTT. Translated, it gives CASSQGRGRDTDTQYF.

The chain is built from TRBV5-1 and TRBJ2-1, with 7 positions matching TRBD2. The CDR3 is made up of 19 amino acids. Germline trimming cut 1 base from V and 4 bases from J; bases unmatched to any gene: 17. Germline CDR1 and CDR2: SGHRS and YFSETQ. The CDR3 bases are TGCGCCAGCAGCTTGCGGGACTACACTGCAGGGAGGAAATACAATGAGCAGTTCTTC. It encodes CASSLRDYTAGRKYNEQFF.

This chain connects TRBV11-2 to TRBJ1-3; 7 bases are shared with TRBD1. The germline V gene has CDR1 SGHAT and CDR2 FQNNGV. This CDR3 spans 16 amino acids. The junction had 7 bases not matched to a gene; V was cut back by 5 bases and J by 0 bases. CDR3 DNA sequence: TGTGCCAGCAGCCGTTCACCAGGGGGCTCTGGAAACACCATATATTTT. Its translation: CASSRSPGGSGNTIYF.